These 2 T cell receptor beta chains originate from one sample sequenced in a study of shared clonotypes between healthy human individuals. Libraries were prepared by immunoSEQ multiplex PCR; TCRdb keeps only in-frame clonotypes and omits some of them. The sample records around 2,000,000 clones, about 95% being singletons. The naive CD8 subset, CD45RO-negative cells positively selected for CCR7, excluded terminally differentiated effector memory CD45RA+ cells. The sample consisted of naive CD8+ T cells sorted from blood. Receptors originate from a man aged 18-30 years in good health.

The V call is TRBV6-5, the J call TRBJ1-4, with unresolved D. The germline V gene encodes CDR1 MNHEY and CDR2 SVGAGI. V lost 6 bases and J 5 bases, leaving 16 bases between the germline ends. The CDR3 totals 15 residues. The CDR3 region is CASRPHVSSNEKLFF. The CDR3 DNA is TGTGCCAGCAGACCCCACGTGAGCTCAAATGAAAAACTGTTTTTT.

V and J are TRBV6-5 and TRBJ2-5; 12 nucleotides align to TRBD1. CDR1 is MNHEY and CDR2 is SVGAGI in the germline V gene. V was clipped by 4 bases and J by 5 bases; unmatched bases: 5. The CDR3 has 15 amino acids. The CDR3 here is CASSSPGQGAETQYF. The CDR3 DNA follows: TGTGCCAGCAGTTCCCCGGGACAGGGGGCGGAGACCCAGTACTTC.